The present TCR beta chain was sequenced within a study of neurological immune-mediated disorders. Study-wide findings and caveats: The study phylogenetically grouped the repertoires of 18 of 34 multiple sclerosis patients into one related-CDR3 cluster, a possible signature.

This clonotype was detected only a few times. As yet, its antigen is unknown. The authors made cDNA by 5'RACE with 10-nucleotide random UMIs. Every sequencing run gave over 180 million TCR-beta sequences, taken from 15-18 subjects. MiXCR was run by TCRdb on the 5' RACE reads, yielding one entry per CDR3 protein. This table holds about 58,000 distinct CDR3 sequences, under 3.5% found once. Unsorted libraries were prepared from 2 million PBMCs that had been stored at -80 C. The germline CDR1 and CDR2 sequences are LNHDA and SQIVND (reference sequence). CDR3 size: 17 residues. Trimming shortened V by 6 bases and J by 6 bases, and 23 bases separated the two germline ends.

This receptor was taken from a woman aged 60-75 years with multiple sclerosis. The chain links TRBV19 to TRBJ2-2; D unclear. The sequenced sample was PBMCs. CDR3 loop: CASRPHLGLRLSGELFF. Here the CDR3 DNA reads TGTGCCAGTAGACCCCACTTGGGTTTGAGGCTCTCCGGGGAGCTGTTTTTT.